One and the same sample provided the 15 T cell receptor beta chains below, sequenced in a study of vaccination and CD4 T cells after COVID-19. Cultured CD4+ T cell DNA underwent sequencing with the Oncomine TCR Beta short-read assay. TCRdb called the PCR reads again in MiXCR, with one record for every CDR3 protein. The sample consists of a few thousand distinct CDR3 sequences, 46% of them appearing once. Noted treatment: approximately nine-day PBMC culture with coronavirus spike peptide pools or control peptides (ViraFEST assay). The antigens these receptors bind are not known. Sequenced: CD4+ T cells from blood, cultured in vitro. These receptors were collected from a human donor who had recovered from COVID-19.

The chain joins TRBV12-3 or TRBV12-4 to TRBJ2-7; D call uncertain. The CDR3 is 12 amino acids. The V end lost 3 bases, the J end lost 5 bases, and 8 bases lay between the germline ends. CDR3 DNA: TGTGCCAGCAGTTTGGCCCCCCACGAGCAGTACTTC. This sequence encodes CASSLAPHEQYF.

The chain has TRBV20-1 and TRBJ2-1; the match to TRBD2 covers 12 bases. With V trimmed by 4 bases and J by 1 base, 5 bases remained unmatched. CDR1 DFQATT and CDR2 SNEGSKA come from the germline V gene (reference sequence). The CDR3 consists of 16 residues. As DNA, the CDR3 is TGCAGTGCTACTAGCGGGGGGGCCGGGTCCTACAATGAGCAGTTCTTC. The encoded protein is CSATSGGAGSYNEQFF.

The chain links TRBV7-9 to TRBJ2-2; D ambiguous. The germline gives CDR1 SEHNR, CDR2 FQNEAQ (reference sequence). The CDR3 spans 16 residues. Trimming pared 1 base from V and 6 bases from J, leaving 15 bases between. CDR3 DNA sequence: TGTGCCAGCAGCTTAGGGCGACGTACCACCCCCGGGGAGCTGTTTTTT. Amino acids: CASSLGRRTTPGELFF. Drawing the rest from reference TRBV7-9 and TRBJ2-2, the complete variable domain is DTGVSQNPRHKITKRGQNVTFRCDPISEHNRLYWYRQTLGQGPEFLTYFQNEAQLEKSRLLSDRFSAERPKGSFSTLEIQRTEQGDSAMYLCASSLGRRTTPGELFFGEGSRLTVL.

The chain carries TRBV5-1 and TRBJ1-1, with D hard to call. This CDR3 is built from 11 residues. CDR1 and CDR2 from the germline V gene are SGHRS and YFSETQ. V was shortened by 3 bases and J by 9 bases, with 9 bases between the two germline ends. CDR3: CASSSSQKAFF. In nucleotides, the CDR3 is TGCGCCAGCAGCTCTAGCCAGAAAGCTTTCTTT.

V is TRBV5-1 and J is TRBJ1-5; tentatively, D is TRBD1 (6 bases). Germline values: CDR1 SGHRS, CDR2 YFSETQ. V was cut by 4 bases and J by 0 bases, with 17 bases left in between. This CDR3 is built from 17 residues. CDR3 loop: CASSPGGGPYSNQPQHF. The CDR3 DNA reads TGCGCCAGCAGCCCCGGAGGGGGGCCATATAGCAATCAGCCCCAGCATTTT.

This clonotype came up a few times. The chain employs TRBV10-3 and TRBJ1-1, with unresolved D. CDR1 ENHRY and CDR2 SYGVKD come from the germline V gene. V dropped 11 bases and J dropped 6 bases, with 13 bases sitting between them. CDR3 length equals 11 residues. The CDR3 reads CAARRDAEAFF. The CDR3, as DNA: TGTGCCGCTCGGCGAGATGCTGAAGCTTTCTTT.

This clonotype showed up just a few times. J is TRBJ1-1 and V is TRBV4-1; 9 positions agree with TRBD1. The CDR3 length is 16 residues. Per germline, CDR1 MGHRA and CDR2 YSYEKL. V trimming: 6 bases; J trimming: 4 bases; junction bases outside the gene matches: 12. This CDR3 reads CASRHVGQGLGTEAFF. DNA of the CDR3: TGCGCCAGCAGGCACGTGGGACAGGGTCTGGGCACTGAAGCTTTCTTT.

V and J are TRBV15 and TRBJ2-1; 8 nucleotides line up with TRBD2. The trim removed 8 bases at V and 5 bases at J, leaving 11 bases unmatched. CDR1 and CDR2 from the germline V gene are LNHNV and YYDKDF (reference sequence). CDR3 length: 15 residues. CDR3 DNA sequence: TGTGCCACCCTCAAGGGGGGCGGGAGGAACAATGAGCAGTTCTTC. Its translation is CATLKGGGRNNEQFF.

The V call is TRBV2, the J call TRBJ1-2; unclear D gene. Trimming pared 3 bases from V and 4 bases from J, leaving 6 bases between. The CDR3 runs 12 residues. The germline CDR1 and CDR2 sequences are SNHLY and FYNNEI. Here the CDR3 DNA reads TGTGCCAGCAGTGACCCTAGCTATGGCTACACCTTC. This codes for CASSDPSYGYTF.

This clonotype was found once. J is TRBJ2-7 and V is TRBV12-3 or TRBV12-4; the D is unclear. CDR3 length: 14 residues. V was trimmed by 3 bases and J by 3 bases, leaving 12 bases between them. CDR3 in DNA: TGTGCCAGCAGTTTGTCCAGTCTCCTCTACGAGCAGTACTTC. This translates into CASSLSSLLYEQYF.

CDR3 sequence: CSASKAGVSNNEQFF. The CDR3 DNA is TGCAGTGCTAGCAAGGCGGGAGTATCCAACAATGAGCAGTTCTTC. This chain joins TRBV20-1 and TRBJ2-1; the match to TRBD2 covers 7 bases. Germline CDR1 is DFQATT and CDR2 is SNEGSKA (reference sequence). The CDR3 length is 15 residues. V was clipped by 3 bases and J by 5 bases; unmatched bases: 10.

This clonotype was detected a few times. This chain uses TRBV2 with TRBJ2-1; TRBD1 agrees at 8 bases. Germline CDR1 is SNHLY and CDR2 is FYNNEI. CDR3 length equals 15 residues. V trimming: 8 bases; J trimming: 4 bases; junction bases outside the gene matches: 10. CDR3 protein: CASRGRTGIYNEQFF. Here the CDR3 DNA reads TGTGCCAGCCGCGGCCGGACAGGGATTTACAATGAGCAGTTCTTC.

The CDR3 DNA is TGCAGTGCCTACCCCCGGGACAGGGACAATTCCTATAATTCACCCCTCCACTTT. It translates to CSAYPRDRDNSYNSPLHF. The rearrangement links TRBV20-1 to TRBJ1-6; TRBD1 aligns across 9 bases. CDR1 DFQATT and CDR2 SNEGSKA come from the germline V gene (reference sequence). The CDR3 totals 18 residues. J gave up 1 base and V 6 bases, and 13 bases lay outside the gene matches.

The J gene is TRBJ2-7, the V gene TRBV12-3 or TRBV12-4; D possibly corresponds to TRBD1 (6 bases). V was shortened by 5 bases and J by 1 base, with 18 bases between the two germline ends. This CDR3 comprises 16 residues. The CDR3 here is CASSPGTKGRSYEQYF. Written as DNA, the CDR3 is TGTGCCAGCAGTCCGGGGACAAAGGGGCGTTCCTACGAGCAGTACTTC.

This clonotype was counted a single time. The V gene is TRBV15, the J gene TRBJ2-7; D not certain. Trimming pared 0 bases from V and 2 bases from J, leaving 11 bases between. Germline CDR1 and CDR2: LNHNV and YYDKDF (reference sequence). The CDR3 runs to 15 residues. The CDR3 sequence is CATSRDLERTYEQYF. CDR3 nucleotides: TGTGCCACCAGCAGAGATCTCGAGCGAACCTACGAGCAGTACTTC. Full variable domain (outside the CDR3, taken from reference TRBV15 and TRBJ2-7): DAMVIQNPRYQVTQFGKPVTLSCSQTLNHNVMYWYQQKSSQAPKLLFHYYDKDFNNEADTPDNFQSRRPNTSFCFLDIRSPGLGDTAMYLCATSRDLERTYEQYFGPGTRLTVT.